This T cell receptor beta chain was sequenced during a study of T cells expressing NK-cell markers. Study in general: Sorted CD3+CD56+NKG2C+, CD3+CD56+NKG2C- and CD3+CD56-NKG2C+ T-cell subsets were beta-chain profiled. Sequenced donors, eight in total, included seven who were HCMV-seropositive and one who was seronegative. Study-wide findings and caveats: Dominant NKG2C+ clonotypes accounted for about 1.0-8% of CD8+ T cells in a handful of donors.

Turning to this clonotype: What it binds is not known.

Production of TCR beta cDNA relied on 5'RACE template switching with UMIs. TCRdb reprocessed the 5' RACE reads and stores each CDR3 protein as one record, lacking DNA. This sample's clone table lists roughly 450,000 distinct CDR3 sequences. Sequencing was performed on blood T cells: a sorted CD56 or NKG2C T cell subset, CD4+ or CD8+ T cells, or bulk PBMC T cells (not recorded which). The receptor comes from a woman aged 45 to 65 in good health.

CDR3 amino acids: CAWKMVRGYTF. The chain recombines TRBV30 with TRBJ1-2. Germline V CDR1 and CDR2: GTSNPN, SVGIG (reference sequence). CDR3 size: 11 residues.